Included here is one T cell receptor beta chain sequence, with context. These data are taken from a study of T-cell reconstitution after alpha-beta-depleted transplantation in children. A TCRbeta library incorporating unique molecular identifiers was prepared. Each CDR3 protein is one row after TCRdb ran MiXCR on the PCR reads. This table has 600,000 to 700,000 distinct CDR3 sequences, around 16% appearing once. Germline V gene sequence: CDR1 DFQATT, CDR2 SNEGSKA (reference sequence). This CDR3 has 15 residues. The ends were cut back, 0 bases at V and 2 bases at J, with 10 bases in the middle. The clonotype was recovered from a human donor who donated a stem cell graft to a child with acute myeloid leukemia. The sample consisted of PBMCs from the stem cell graft donor, taken from the stem cell graft. The chain uses TRBV20-1 and TRBJ2-2; maybe TRBD1 (6 bases). The CDR3 spells CSAREPGTNTGELFF. The CDR3, as DNA: TGCAGTGCTAGAGAACCCGGGACAAACACCGGGGAGCTGTTTTTT.